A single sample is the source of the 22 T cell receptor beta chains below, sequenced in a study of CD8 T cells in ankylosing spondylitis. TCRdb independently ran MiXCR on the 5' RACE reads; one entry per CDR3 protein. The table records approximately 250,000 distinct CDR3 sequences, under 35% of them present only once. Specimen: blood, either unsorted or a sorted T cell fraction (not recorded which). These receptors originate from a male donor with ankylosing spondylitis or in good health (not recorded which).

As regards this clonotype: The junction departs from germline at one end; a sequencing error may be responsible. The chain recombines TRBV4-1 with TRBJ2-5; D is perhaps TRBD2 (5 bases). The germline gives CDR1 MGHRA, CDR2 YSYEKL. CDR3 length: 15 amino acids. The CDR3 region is CASNQNPGSSETQYF. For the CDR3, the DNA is TGCGCCAGCAACCAAAATCCGGGATCTTCAGAGACCCAGTACTTC.

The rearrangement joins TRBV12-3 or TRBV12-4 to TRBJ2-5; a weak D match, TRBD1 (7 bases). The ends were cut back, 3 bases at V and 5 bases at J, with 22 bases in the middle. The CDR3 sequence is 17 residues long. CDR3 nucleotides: TGTGCCAGCAGTTTTAGGCCCGGCGGAGGGGGCTGGGAGACCCAGTACTTC. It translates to CASSFRPGGGGWETQYF.

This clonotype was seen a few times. CDR3 sequence: CASSLPTVHRAGYTF. CDR3 DNA: TGTGCCAGCAGCCTGCCGACGGTTCATCGTGCTGGCTACACCTTC. J is TRBJ1-2 and V is TRBV5-6; D is ambiguous. Trimming removed 4 bases from V and 7 bases from J, with 20 bases in between. The CDR3 covers 15 residues. Looked up from germline, CDR1 is SGHDT and CDR2 is YYEEEE.

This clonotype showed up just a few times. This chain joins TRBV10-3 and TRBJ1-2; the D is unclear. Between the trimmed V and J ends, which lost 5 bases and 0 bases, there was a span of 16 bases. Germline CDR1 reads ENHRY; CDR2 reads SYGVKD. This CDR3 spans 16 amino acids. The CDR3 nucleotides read TGTGCCATCAGTCCTGCTTTAAGGCTGACTAACTATGGCTACACCTTC. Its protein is CAISPALRLTNYGYTF.

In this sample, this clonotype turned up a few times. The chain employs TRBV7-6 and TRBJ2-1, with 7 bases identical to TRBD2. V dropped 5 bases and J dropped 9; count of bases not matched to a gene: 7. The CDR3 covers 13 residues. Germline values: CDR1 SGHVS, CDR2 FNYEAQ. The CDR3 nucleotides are TGTGCCAGCAGCCCCTGGGAGGGACCTGAGCAGTTCTTC. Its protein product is CASSPWEGPEQFF.

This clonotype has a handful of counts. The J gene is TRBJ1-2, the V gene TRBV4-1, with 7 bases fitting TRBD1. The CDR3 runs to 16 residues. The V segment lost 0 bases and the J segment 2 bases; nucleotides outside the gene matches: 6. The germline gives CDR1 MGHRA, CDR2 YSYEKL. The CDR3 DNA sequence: TGCGCCAGCAGCCAAGATACGGTACAGGGGAACTATGGCTACACCTTC. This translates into CASSQDTVQGNYGYTF.

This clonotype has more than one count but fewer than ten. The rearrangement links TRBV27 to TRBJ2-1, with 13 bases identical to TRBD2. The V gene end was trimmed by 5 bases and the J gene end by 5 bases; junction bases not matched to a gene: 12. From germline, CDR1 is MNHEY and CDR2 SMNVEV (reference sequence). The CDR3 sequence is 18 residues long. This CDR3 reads CASSLHAQGLAGNNEQFF. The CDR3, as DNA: TGTGCCAGCAGTCTCCATGCCCAGGGACTAGCGGGAAACAATGAGCAGTTCTTC.

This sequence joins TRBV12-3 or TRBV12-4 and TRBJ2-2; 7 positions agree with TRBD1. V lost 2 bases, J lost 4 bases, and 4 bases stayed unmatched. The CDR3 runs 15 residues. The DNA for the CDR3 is TGTGCCAGCAGTTTACAACAGGGGACCACCGGGGAGCTGTTTTTT. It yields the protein CASSLQQGTTGELFF.

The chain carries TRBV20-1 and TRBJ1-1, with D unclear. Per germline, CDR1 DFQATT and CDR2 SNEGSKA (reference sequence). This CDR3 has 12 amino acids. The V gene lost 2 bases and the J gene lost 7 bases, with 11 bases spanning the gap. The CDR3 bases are TGCAGTGCTAGATTGCCCCCGAGTGAAGCTTTCTTT. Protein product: CSARLPPSEAFF.

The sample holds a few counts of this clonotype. CDR3 amino acids: CSFKGHYLSYEQYF. CDR3 sequence (DNA): TGCAGTTTCAAGGGGCACTACCTCTCCTACGAGCAGTACTTC. J is TRBJ2-7 and V is TRBV20-1, with D tentatively TRBD1 (5 bases). With 8 bases removed from V and 0 bases from J, the gap between germline ends came to 17 bases. Per the germline V gene, CDR1 is DFQATT and CDR2 is SNEGSKA (reference sequence). There are 14 residues in the CDR3.

The DNA of the CDR3 is TGTGCCAGCAGGGACGGGGGTTTCGCGTCCTACAATGAGCAGTTCTTC. Translation: CASRDGGFASYNEQFF. J is TRBJ2-1 and V is TRBV12-3 or TRBV12-4, with D tentatively TRBD2 (6 bases). This CDR3 spans 16 amino acids. Trimming shortened V by 6 bases and J by 1 base, and 16 bases separated the two germline ends.

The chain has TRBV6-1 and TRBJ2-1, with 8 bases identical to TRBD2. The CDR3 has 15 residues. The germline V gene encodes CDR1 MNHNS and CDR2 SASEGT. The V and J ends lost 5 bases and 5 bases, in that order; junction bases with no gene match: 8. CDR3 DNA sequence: TGTGCCAGCAGTCCCGGGGCGGGGGGACACAATGAGCAGTTCTTC. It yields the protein CASSPGAGGHNEQFF.

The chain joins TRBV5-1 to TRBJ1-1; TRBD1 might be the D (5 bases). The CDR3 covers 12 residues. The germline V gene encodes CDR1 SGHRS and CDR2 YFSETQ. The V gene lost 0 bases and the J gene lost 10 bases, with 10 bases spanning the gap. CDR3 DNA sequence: TGCGCCAGCAGCTTGGTAGGGGTCGGAGCTTTCTTT. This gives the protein CASSLVGVGAFF.

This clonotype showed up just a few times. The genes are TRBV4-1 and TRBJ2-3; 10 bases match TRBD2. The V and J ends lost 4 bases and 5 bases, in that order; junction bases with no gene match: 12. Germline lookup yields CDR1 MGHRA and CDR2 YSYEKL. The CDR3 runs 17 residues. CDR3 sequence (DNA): TGCGCCAGCAGCCGTGGGCCACTAGCGGGGTGGAAAGATACGCAGTATTTT. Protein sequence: CASSRGPLAGWKDTQYF.

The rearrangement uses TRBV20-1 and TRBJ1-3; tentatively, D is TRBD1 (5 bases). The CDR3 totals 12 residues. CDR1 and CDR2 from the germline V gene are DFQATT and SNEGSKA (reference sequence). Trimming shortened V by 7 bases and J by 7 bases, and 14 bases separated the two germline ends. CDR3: CSVQGNRNTIYF. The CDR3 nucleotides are TGCAGTGTTCAGGGAAATCGGAACACCATATATTTT.

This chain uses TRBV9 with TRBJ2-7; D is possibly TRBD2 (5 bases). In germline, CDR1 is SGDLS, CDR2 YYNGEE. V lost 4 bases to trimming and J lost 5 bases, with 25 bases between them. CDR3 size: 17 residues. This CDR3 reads CASSHPIGPSISNEQYF. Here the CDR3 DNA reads TGTGCCAGCAGCCACCCCATCGGGCCTAGCATTAGCAACGAGCAGTACTTC.

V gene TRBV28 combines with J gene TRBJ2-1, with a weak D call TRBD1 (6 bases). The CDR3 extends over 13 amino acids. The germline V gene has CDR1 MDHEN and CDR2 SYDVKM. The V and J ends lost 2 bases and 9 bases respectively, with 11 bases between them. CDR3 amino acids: CASSLMGAVEQFF. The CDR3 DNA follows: TGTGCCAGCAGTTTAATGGGGGCAGTTGAGCAGTTCTTC. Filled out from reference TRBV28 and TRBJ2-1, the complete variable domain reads DVKVTQSSRYLVKRTGEKVFLECVQDMDHENMFWYRQDPGLGLRLIYFSYDVKMKEKGDIPEGYSVSREKKERFSLILESASTNQTSMYLCASSLMGAVEQFFGPGTRLTVL.

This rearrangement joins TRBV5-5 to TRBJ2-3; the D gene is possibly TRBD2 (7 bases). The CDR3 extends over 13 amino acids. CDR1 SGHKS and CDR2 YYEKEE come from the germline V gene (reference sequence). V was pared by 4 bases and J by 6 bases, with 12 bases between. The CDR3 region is CASSPGGPDTQYF. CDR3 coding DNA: TGTGCCAGCAGCCCCGGGGGGCCCGATACGCAGTATTTT.

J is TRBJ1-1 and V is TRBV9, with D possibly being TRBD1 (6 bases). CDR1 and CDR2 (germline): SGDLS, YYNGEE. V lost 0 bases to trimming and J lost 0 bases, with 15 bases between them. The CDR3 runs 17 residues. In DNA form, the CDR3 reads TGTGCCAGCAGCGTAGAGGCAGGGGCTACCTTGAACACTGAAGCTTTCTTT. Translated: CASSVEAGATLNTEAFF.

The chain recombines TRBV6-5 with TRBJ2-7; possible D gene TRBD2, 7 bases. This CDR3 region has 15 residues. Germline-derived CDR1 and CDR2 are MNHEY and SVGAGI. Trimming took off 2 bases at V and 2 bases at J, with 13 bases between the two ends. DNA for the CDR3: TGTGCCAGCAGTTACGGGAGGGGGGGAACCTACGAGCAGTACTTC. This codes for CASSYGRGGTYEQYF.

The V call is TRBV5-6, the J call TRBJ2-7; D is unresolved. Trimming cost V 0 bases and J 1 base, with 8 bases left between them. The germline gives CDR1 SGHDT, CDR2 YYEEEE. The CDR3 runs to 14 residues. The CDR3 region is CASSLDGLSYEQYF. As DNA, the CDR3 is TGTGCCAGCAGCTTGGATGGGCTATCCTACGAGCAGTACTTC.

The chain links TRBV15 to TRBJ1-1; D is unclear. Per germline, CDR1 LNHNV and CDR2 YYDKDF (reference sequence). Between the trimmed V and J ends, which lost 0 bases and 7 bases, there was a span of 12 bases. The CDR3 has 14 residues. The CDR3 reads CATSRDSLVLEAFF. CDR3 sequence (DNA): TGTGCCACCAGCAGAGATTCGCTGGTCCTTGAAGCTTTCTTT.